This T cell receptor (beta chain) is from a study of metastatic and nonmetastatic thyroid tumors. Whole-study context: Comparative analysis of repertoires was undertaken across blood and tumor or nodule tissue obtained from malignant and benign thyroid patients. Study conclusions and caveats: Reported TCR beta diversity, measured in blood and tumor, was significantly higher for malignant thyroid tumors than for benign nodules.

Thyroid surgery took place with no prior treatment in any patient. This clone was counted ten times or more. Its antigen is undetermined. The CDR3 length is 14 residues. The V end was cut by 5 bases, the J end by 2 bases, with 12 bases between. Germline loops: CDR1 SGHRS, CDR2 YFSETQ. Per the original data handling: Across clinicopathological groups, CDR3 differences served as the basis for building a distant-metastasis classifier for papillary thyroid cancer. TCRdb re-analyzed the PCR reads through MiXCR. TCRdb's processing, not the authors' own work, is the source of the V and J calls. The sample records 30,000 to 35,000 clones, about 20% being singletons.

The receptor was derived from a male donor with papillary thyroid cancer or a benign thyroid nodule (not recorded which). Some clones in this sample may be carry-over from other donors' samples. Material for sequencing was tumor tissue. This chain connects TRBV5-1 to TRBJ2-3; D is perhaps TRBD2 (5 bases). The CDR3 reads CASRSQRFTDTQYF. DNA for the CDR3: TGCGCCAGCAGGTCCCAGCGGTTCACAGATACGCAGTATTTT.